The sample holds a few counts of the clone carrying this TCR beta chain. Its target is not known. The record originates from a study of blood T cells in healthy people across ages. Alongside a J-beta primer mix, a sample-barcoded 5' primer served in a second PCR lasting roughly 7 to 11 cycles. Every cDNA was tagged by a template-switch adaptor with 12 random nucleotides. One entry per CDR3 protein, called by TCRdb with MiXCR from the 5' RACE reads. The sample lists around 1.1 million distinct CDR3 sequences; approximately 38% were seen once. CDR3 size: 12 residues. The V end was cut by 10 bases, the J end by 3 bases, with 9 bases between. Germline-derived CDR1 and CDR2 are MNHEY and SVGEGT. Study findings and constraints: Per million T cells, TCR beta diversity dropped about linearly as age rose. Possibly, changes in expanded clonotypes were confounded because donor CMV status was unknown.

The specimen sequenced was blood. This receptor was obtained from a man younger than 35 in good health. The chain employs TRBV6-2 or TRBV6-3 and TRBJ2-2; D uncertain. CDR3 residues: CAIRTYTGELFF. CDR3 nucleotide sequence: TGTGCCATCCGTACCTACACCGGGGAGCTGTTTTTT.